The present T cell receptor (beta chain) was sequenced within a study of OX40 agonist ivuxolimab in advanced cancers. Clones were read by immunoSEQ multiplex PCR, and TCRdb kept only the in-frame ones, dropping some. This table has approximately 74,000 clones, 90% appearing once. Germline V lookup: CDR1 SGHDN, CDR2 FVKESK. The CDR3 has 15 amino acids. Trimming took 2 bases from V and 9 from J; bases not matched to a gene: 8. Specimen: CD4+ or CD8+ T cells sorted from blood, collected in a trial of the OX40 agonist ivuxolimab. This chain connects TRBV14 to TRBJ2-1; 9 bases map to TRBD2. The sequence was obtained from an adult with an advanced solid tumor such as melanoma, head and neck, liver or kidney cancer. For the CDR3, the DNA is TGTGCCAGCAGCCAAATTACTGGCGGGAGGGGTGAGCAGTTCTTC. This codes for CASSQITGGRGEQFF.